The 18 T cell receptor beta chains presented below share a single source sample, sequenced in a study of cytomegalovirus exposure and HLA in healthy donors (dated by TCRdb to between 2016 and 2019). Library prep was done by the immunoSEQ multiplex PCR assay. A mixture of 60 forward primers for TCR Vbeta segments and 13 reverse primers for TCR Jbeta segments was used in the multiplex PCR. The immuneACCESS repertoire file appears here via TCRdb, limited to in-frame rearrangements. These files lack a portion of the clones; in checked studies, under half of the deficit traces to unresolved V genes, and the cause of the others is not known. The table for this sample lists about 150,000 clones. About 2% of the sample goes to the ten largest clones. Sample: PBMCs. These receptors were taken from a man aged 25 to 40 in good health and CMV-seronegative.

The chain employs TRBV9 and TRBJ2-1; 9 bases match TRBD2. The V segment lost 0 bases and the J segment 9 bases; nucleotides outside the gene matches: 10. Germline V CDR1 and CDR2: SGDLS, YYNGEE. The CDR3 extends over 16 amino acids. The chain's CDR3 is CASSVGGAGGMGEQFF. The DNA of the CDR3 is TGTGCCAGCAGCGTAGGAGGAGCGGGAGGAATGGGTGAGCAGTTCTTC.

The chain is built from TRBV15 and TRBJ2-2, with D possibly matching TRBD1 (6 bases). There are 17 residues in the CDR3. V shed 0 bases and J shed 0 bases, with 11 bases lying between them. CDR1 LNHNV and CDR2 YYDKDF come from the germline V gene (reference sequence). The CDR3 loop reads CATSRDYDRSNTGELFF. The DNA of the CDR3 is TGTGCCACCAGCAGAGATTACGACAGGTCGAACACCGGGGAGCTGTTTTTT.

This rearrangement joins TRBV5-4 to TRBJ2-1; 8 nucleotides match TRBD2. Looked up from germline, CDR1 is SGHNT and CDR2 is YYREEE (reference sequence). V dropped 0 bases and J dropped 5; count of bases not matched to a gene: 7. The CDR3 is 16 amino acids. The CDR3: CASSLAASGLHNEQFF. The CDR3 region has the DNA TGTGCCAGCAGCTTGGCCGCTAGCGGGTTGCACAATGAGCAGTTCTTC.

V and J are TRBV5-1 and TRBJ2-3, with TRBD1 as a possible D gene (5 bases). The germline V and J ends were trimmed by 1 base and 1 base, with 7 bases remaining between them. The CDR3 sequence is 14 residues long. Germline V lookup: CDR1 SGHRS, CDR2 YFSETQ. The CDR3 sequence: CASSLIGGTDTQYF. Here the CDR3 DNA reads TGCGCCAGCAGCTTGATAGGGGGCACAGATACGCAGTATTTT.

This sequence joins TRBV18 and TRBJ1-1; unclear D gene. Germline V lookup: CDR1 KGHSH, CDR2 LQKENI. The V gene lost 5 bases and the J gene lost 6 bases, with 13 bases spanning the gap. CDR3 length equals 13 residues. This chain's CDR3 is CASSSTEGAEAFF. In DNA form, the CDR3 reads TGTGCCAGCTCATCGACGGAGGGCGCTGAAGCTTTCTTT.

In DNA, the CDR3 is TGTGCCTGGAGCGCCGGACAGGGTCGGCAAGAGACCCAGTACTTC. Protein sequence: CAWSAGQGRQETQYF. The V call is TRBV30, the J call TRBJ2-5; 8 positions agree with TRBD1. Trimming removed 3 bases from V and 2 bases from J; junction bases left unmatched: 8. The CDR3 covers 15 residues. CDR1 is GTSNPN and CDR2 is SVGIG in the germline V gene (reference sequence).

The rearrangement uses TRBV6-6 and TRBJ1-2, with 8 bases fitting TRBD1. The germline CDR1 and CDR2 sequences are MNHNY and SVGAGI (reference sequence). The junction had 1 base not matched to a gene; V was cut back by 0 bases and J by 4 bases. The CDR3 sequence is 14 residues long. The DNA of the CDR3 is TGTGCCAGCAGTTACTCGACAGGGGTCTATGGCTACACCTTC. This encodes CASSYSTGVYGYTF.

This chain joins TRBV6-1 and TRBJ2-7; 8 nucleotides line up with TRBD2. The CDR3 covers 13 residues. Germline V gene data show CDR1 as MNHNS and CDR2 as SASEGT. With V trimmed by 8 bases and J by 3 bases, 6 bases remained unmatched. The CDR3 is CASLSGVYYEQYF. The DNA of the CDR3 is TGTGCCAGCCTTAGCGGGGTTTACTACGAGCAGTACTTC.

This chain links TRBV7-8 with TRBJ1-2; 8 bases line up with TRBD1. Germline-derived CDR1 and CDR2 are SGHVS and FQNEAQ. The CDR3 is made up of 16 amino acids. The ends lost 5 bases at V and 6 bases at J; junction bases unmatched: 14. The CDR3 here is CASSPGSGTGLNGYTF. The CDR3 nucleotides read TGTGCCAGCAGCCCCGGTTCCGGGACAGGATTGAATGGCTACACCTTC.

The rearrangement links TRBV11-2 to TRBJ2-1; weak D call: TRBD2 (6 bases). Per germline, CDR1 SGHAT and CDR2 FQNNGV. V lost 5 bases and J 5 bases, leaving 16 bases between the germline ends. The CDR3 extends over 15 amino acids. CDR3 in DNA: TGTGCCAGCAGCCCCCCAAGCGGGCTTCACAATGAGCAGTTCTTC. Translated: CASSPPSGLHNEQFF.

V and J are TRBV6-4 and TRBJ2-1, with 8 bases fitting TRBD1. This CDR3 is built from 15 residues. Germline CDR1 reads MRHNA; CDR2 reads SNTAGT. J lost 8 bases, V lost 2 bases, and 8 bases had no gene match. The CDR3 coding sequence is TGTGCCAGCAGTGACGGACAGGGTGGCGGTCATGAGCAGTTCTTC. It is translated as CASSDGQGGGHEQFF.

The chain has TRBV27 and TRBJ1-2; D may be TRBD1 (6 bases). The CDR3 loop spans 16 amino acids. The V end was cut by 3 bases, the J end by 2 bases, with 16 bases between. Germline loops: CDR1 MNHEY, CDR2 SMNVEV (reference sequence). The CDR3 loop is CASSFAMDRGNYGYTF. CDR3 DNA sequence: TGTGCCAGCAGTTTCGCCATGGACAGAGGAAACTATGGCTACACCTTC.

This chain joins TRBV7-2 and TRBJ1-2; TRBD1 matches 8 bases. CDR3 length: 15 residues. The V and J ends lost 5 bases and 3 bases, in that order; junction bases with no gene match: 8. Germline values: CDR1 SGHTA, CDR2 FQGNSA. CDR3 nucleotides: TGTGCCAGCAGCCCCCTAGGACAGGGCTACTATGGCTACACCTTC. As protein: CASSPLGQGYYGYTF.

The genes are TRBV6-4 and TRBJ2-2; D ambiguous. This CDR3 region has 14 residues. V was cut by 6 bases and J by 0 bases, with 8 bases left in between. Germline values: CDR1 MRHNA, CDR2 SNTAGT. CDR3 sequence reads: CASRSQSNTGELFF. The CDR3 DNA reads TGTGCCAGCAGAAGTCAGTCGAACACCGGGGAGCTGTTTTTT.

The V call is TRBV5-1, the J call TRBJ2-7, with 13 bases that match TRBD2. In germline, CDR1 is SGHRS, CDR2 YFSETQ. Unmatched junction bases numbered 3, after V lost 3 bases and J lost 3 bases. CDR3 length equals 15 residues. The CDR3 region is CASSSGTSGNYEQYF. CDR3 in DNA: TGCGCCAGCAGCTCCGGGACTAGCGGGAACTACGAGCAGTACTTC.

A remark on this clone: The same CDR3 arises from other DNA sequences in this sample as well. The chain combines TRBV7-9 with TRBJ2-7; 9 nucleotides match TRBD1. The length of the CDR3 is 18 residues. The V and J ends lost 4 bases and 5 bases, in that order; junction bases with no gene match: 18. Per the germline V gene, CDR1 is SEHNR and CDR2 is FQNEAQ (reference sequence). CDR3 sequence: CASSSEPYSGTGFDEQYF. CDR3 nucleotides: TGTGCCAGCAGCTCCGAGCCATACTCCGGGACAGGGTTCGACGAGCAGTACTTC.

The chain employs TRBV5-4 and TRBJ2-3; 11 bases line up with TRBD2. There are 15 residues in the CDR3. Trimming took 4 bases from V and 7 from J; bases not matched to a gene: 8. The germline V gene encodes CDR1 SGHNT and CDR2 YYREEE (reference sequence). This CDR3 is CASSPIAGGSNTQYF. The CDR3 coding sequence is TGTGCCAGCAGCCCAATAGCGGGAGGGTCAAATACGCAGTATTTT.

DNA for the CDR3: TGTGCCAGCAGCCACCTGCCGGGACAGCACCAGAACACTGAAGCTTTCTTT. Translated: CASSHLPGQHQNTEAFF. The V and J genes are TRBV5-4 and TRBJ1-1, with TRBD1 identical over 7 bases. The CDR3 consists of 17 residues. Germline lookup yields CDR1 SGHNT and CDR2 YYREEE (reference sequence). Trimming cost V 4 bases and J 1 base; bases outside gene matches: 13.